These T cell receptor beta chains were read from a single sample in a study of blood T cell repertoires in COVID-19. Here immunoSEQ multiplex PCR was the method, and the copy in TCRdb shows in-frame clones only, minus some. The data contain approximately 300,000 clones, 70% to 90% of them seen just once; the ten biggest clones take up roughly 4%. Material for sequencing was PBMCs or T cells enriched from blood (not recorded which). The receptor source for this set is a woman under 40 who had recovered from COVID-19. Each CDR3 is given with its conserved first and last residue. D genes are given only for firm matches. The listing skips clone size in some rows; elsewhere it reads once, few, many or a size class.

J gene	clone size	V gene	D gene	CDR3 DNA	CDR3 protein
TRBJ2-3	-	TRBV7-2	TRBD2	TGTGCCAGCAGCTTGCTAGCGGGAGGATGGGATACGCAGTATTTT	CASSLLAGGWDTQYF
TRBJ1-4	-	TRBV21-1	-	TGTGCCAGCAGCAACGGACCAGGGGCAAGGGATAATGAAAAACTGTTTTTT	CASSNGPGARDNEKLFF
TRBJ2-1	-	TRBV3-1/TRBV3-2	-	TGTGCCAGCAGCCAAACAACAGGTGAGCAGTTCTTC	CASSQTTGEQFF
TRBJ2-4	-	TRBV23-1	TRBD1	TGCGCCAGCATTGAAGGGACAGGGCTAGCCAAAAACATTCAGTACTTC	CASIEGTGLAKNIQYF
TRBJ2-1	-	TRBV13	TRBD2	TGTGCCAGCAGCCCCTGGCGGGAGGGGGCGGGATACAATGAGCAGTTCTTC	CASSPWREGAGYNEQFF
TRBJ2-5	-	TRBV6-5	-	TGTGCCAGCAGTTCCGCTATGAGGACACAAGAGACCCAGTACTTC	CASSSAMRTQETQYF
TRBJ1-2	few	TRBV20-1	-	TGCAGTGCTAGCGCAGAAATTGGCTACACCTTC	CSASAEIGYTF
TRBJ2-1	-	TRBV6-5	TRBD1	TGTGCCAGCAATTATAATAGGGGGCGGTTGTTCTTC	CASNYNRGRLFF
TRBJ1-1	-	TRBV10-2	-	TGCGCCAGCTTCAGGGGCCTCATGAACACTGAAGCTTTCTTT	CASFRGLMNTEAFF
TRBJ1-5	many	TRBV28	-	TGTGCCAGCAGTTTCGGTAGTCAGCCCCAGCATTTT	CASSFGSQPQHF
TRBJ2-1	-	TRBV10-1	TRBD1	TGCGCCAGCAGCTTGACAGGGGGCAATGAGCAGTTCTTC	CASSLTGGNEQFF
TRBJ1-2	-	TRBV27	TRBD1	TGTGCCAGCAGTTTGGACAGGGACTATGGCTACACCTTC	CASSLDRDYGYTF
TRBJ2-1	-	TRBV7-9	TRBD2	TGTGCCAGCAGCTCCGCGCGGGACTACTCATACGATGAGCAGTTCTTC	CASSSARDYSYDEQFF
TRBJ1-2	few	TRBV28	-	TGTGCCAGCTCCCTCCCCAAGGGGGAGAACTATGGCTACACCTTC	CASSLPKGENYGYTF
TRBJ1-1	once	TRBV28	-	TGTGCCAGCAGTTCCCCCCCGGGACAATTGAACACTGAAGCTTTCTTT	CASSSPPGQLNTEAFF
TRBJ2-2	-	TRBV5-1	-	TGCGCCAGCAGTTCTTCTTCCTACTGGCAGTTCAGGACCGGGGAGCTGTTTTTT	CASSSSSYWQFRTGELFF
TRBJ1-3	-	TRBV25-1	TRBD1	TGTGCCAGCACAGCTGGACAGGCTTCTGGAAACACCATATATTTT	CASTAGQASGNTIYF
TRBJ1-1	-	TRBV7-2	-	TGTGCCAGCAGGGAGTGGGGACAGAACACTGAAGCTTTCTTT	CASREWGQNTEAFF
TRBJ1-1	-	TRBV27	-	TGTGCCAGCAGTTCCCCTATGGACACTGAAGCTTTCTTT	CASSSPMDTEAFF
TRBJ1-1	-	TRBV14	TRBD1	TGTGCCAGCAGCCCAGTCATTCACGGGACAGGGAACACTGAAGCTTTCTTT	CASSPVIHGTGNTEAFF
TRBJ1-1	-	TRBV9	-	TGTGCCAGCAGCCCCCAACAGGCGAACACTGAAGCTTTCTTT	CASSPQQANTEAFF
TRBJ1-5	few	TRBV5-1	-	TGCGCCAGCAGCCTGGAGGGAGATAGCAATCAGCCCCAGCATTTT	CASSLEGDSNQPQHF